This T cell receptor beta chain is drawn from a study of cytomegalovirus exposure and HLA in healthy donors. Study outcomes and limitations: According to an earlier analysis, most TCR beta V segments yielded productive rearrangements about 87% or about 30% of the time. A later analysis revealed that TCR association rates differed between HLA loci, peaking at DRB1 and bottoming out at HLA-C.

Only a few counts were recorded for this clone. Its specificity is unknown. PCR used 60 Vbeta primers and 13 Jbeta primers. Only in-frame clones appear in the TCRdb table, and some are missing; sequencing was by immunoSEQ multiplex PCR. This sample yields fewer than 250,000 clones, of which over 70% are seen a single time; 3.1% belongs to the top ten. Per the germline V gene, CDR1 is MGHRA and CDR2 is YSYEKL. CDR3 length: 15 residues. The J segment lost 4 bases and the V segment lost 2 bases, leaving 3 bases of the junction unmatched. There were likely unrecorded immune exposures, though donors were nominally healthy when sampled.

This clonotype was obtained from a woman between 25 and 40 years old in good health and CMV-seropositive. The chain couples TRBV4-1 to TRBJ1-5, with TRBD1 matching 9 bases. The sample was PBMCs. In DNA, the CDR3 is TGCGCCAGCAGCCAACTGACAGGGGGGAATCAGCCCCAGCATTTT. It specifies CASSQLTGGNQPQHF.